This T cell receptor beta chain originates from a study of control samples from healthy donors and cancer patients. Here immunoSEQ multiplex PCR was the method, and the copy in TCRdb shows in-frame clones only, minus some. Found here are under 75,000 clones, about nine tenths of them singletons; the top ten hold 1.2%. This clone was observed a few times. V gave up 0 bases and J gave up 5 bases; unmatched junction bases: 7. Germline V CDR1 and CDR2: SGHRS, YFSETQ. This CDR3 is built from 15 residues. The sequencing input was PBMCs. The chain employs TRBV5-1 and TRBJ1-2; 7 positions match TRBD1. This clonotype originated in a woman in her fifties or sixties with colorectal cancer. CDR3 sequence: CASSLVLGTEYGYTF. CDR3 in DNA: TGCGCCAGCAGCTTGGTGCTTGGGACAGAGTATGGCTACACCTTC.